The T cell receptor (beta chain) under discussion was sequenced for a study of blood T cell repertoires in COVID-19. As for the study in general: Researchers got acute and convalescent COVID-19 samples from the United States, Italy and Spain.

Trimming removed 6 bases at V and 0 bases at J, with 14 bases between. The CDR3 is made up of 15 amino acids. Per germline, CDR1 LGHNT and CDR2 FRNRAP. As handled by the study authors: Researchers report that nucleated cell counts were estimated from reference gene primer amplification. Using immunoSEQ multiplex PCR, the repertoire was profiled, and TCRdb retains in-frame clones only, with some absent. From that table come the V and J calls and clone size; the DNA was used to work out D and trimming. The data hold approximately 90,000 clones, with 75% to 80% observed a single time. Patients of the Seattle cohort, enrolled during active infection, were followed longitudinally.

The rearrangement uses TRBV12-5 and TRBJ1-1, with D possibly being TRBD1 (5 bases). The sample was peripheral blood. This sequence was found in a man between 65 and 79 years old with COVID-19, enrolled during active disease. CDR3 sequence reads: CASGSRGGMNTEAFF. The CDR3 bases are TGTGCTAGTGGATCCCGGGGGGGAATGAACACTGAAGCTTTCTTT. The full variable domain, completed using reference TRBV12-5 and TRBJ1-1, is DARVTQTPRHKVTEMGQEVTMRCQPILGHNTVFWYRQTMMQGLELLAYFRNRAPLDDSGMPKDRFSAEMPDATLATLKIQPSEPRDSAVYFCASGSRGGMNTEAFFGQGTRLTVV.